The clone carrying this TCR beta chain was recorded a few times. This sample is drawn from a study of identical twins. The CDR3 consists of 14 residues. Trimming took off 6 bases at V and 8 bases at J, with 16 bases between the two ends. CDR1 SGHAT and CDR2 FQNNGV come from the germline V gene. TCRdb independently ran MiXCR on the 5' RACE reads; one entry per CDR3 protein. The sample shows roughly 710,000 distinct CDR3 sequences, 6% to 6.5% of them seen only once. This sequence originates from a man in his late teens or twenties in good health. The V call is TRBV11-2, the J call TRBJ1-4; perhaps TRBD1 as D (5 bases). The sample taken for sequencing was naive T cells sorted from blood. In DNA form, the CDR3 reads TGTGCCAGCAGTCAACCGGGACCGAGGGAAAAACTGTTTTTT. It specifies CASSQPGPREKLFF.